This T cell receptor beta chain was captured by sequencing in a study of blood T cell repertoires in COVID-19. The cohort comprised adults aged roughly 18 to 90 years residing in around 25 US areas. Cohort 3 recovered donors had two negative PCRs, clearance, or symptom resolution. This CDR3 contains 14 residues. Trimming shortened V by 0 bases and J by 10 bases, and 15 bases separated the two germline ends. CDR1 is SGHAT and CDR2 is FQDESV in the germline V gene (reference sequence). This clone came up a few times. Original analysis: Reference gene primer amplification yielded estimated nucleated cell counts. The table came from immunoSEQ multiplex PCR; TCRdb's copy has only in-frame clones and leaves some out. That table gives V, J and clone size, and the DNA gave D and trimming. The sample carries over 150,000 clones, around 80% recorded once.

The rearrangement joins TRBV11-1 to TRBJ1-1, with D possibly TRBD1 on 6 matching bases. The sequencing input was PBMCs or T cells enriched from blood (not recorded which). The sequence derives from a man aged 45-65 years who had recovered from COVID-19. The CDR3 is CASSLAGGSPGAFF. The CDR3 DNA follows: TGTGCCAGCAGCTTAGCAGGGGGTTCGCCCGGAGCTTTCTTT.